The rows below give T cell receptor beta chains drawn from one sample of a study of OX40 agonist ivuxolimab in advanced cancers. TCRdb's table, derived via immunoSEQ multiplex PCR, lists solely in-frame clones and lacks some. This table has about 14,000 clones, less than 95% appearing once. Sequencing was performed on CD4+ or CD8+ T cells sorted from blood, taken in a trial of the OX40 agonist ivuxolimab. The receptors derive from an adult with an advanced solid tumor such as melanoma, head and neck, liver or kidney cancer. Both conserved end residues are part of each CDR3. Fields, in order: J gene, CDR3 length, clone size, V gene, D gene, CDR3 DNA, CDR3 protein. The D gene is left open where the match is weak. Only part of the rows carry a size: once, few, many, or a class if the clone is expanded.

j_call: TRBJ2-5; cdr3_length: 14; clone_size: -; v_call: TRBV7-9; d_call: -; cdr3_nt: TGTGCCAGCAGCCCCGCGGAGTTGAAGGAGACCCAGTACTTC; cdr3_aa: CASSPAELKETQYF
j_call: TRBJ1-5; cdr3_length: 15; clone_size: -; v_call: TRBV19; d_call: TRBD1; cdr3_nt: TGTGCCAGCGCACCGTGGGGACAGGGGGATCAGCCCCAGCATTTT; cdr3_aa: CASAPWGQGDQPQHF
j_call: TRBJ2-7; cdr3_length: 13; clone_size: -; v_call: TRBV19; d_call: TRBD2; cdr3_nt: TGTGCCAGTAGTATGGGGGGGGACTACGAGCAGTACTTC; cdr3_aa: CASSMGGDYEQYF
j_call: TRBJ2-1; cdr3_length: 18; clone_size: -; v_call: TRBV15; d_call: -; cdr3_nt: TGTGCCACCAGCATGGGGAAGGGGGGACAGCGACTATACAATGAGCAGTTCTTC; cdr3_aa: CATSMGKGGQRLYNEQFF
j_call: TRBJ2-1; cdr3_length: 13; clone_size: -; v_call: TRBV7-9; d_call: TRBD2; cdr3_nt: TGTGCCAGCAGCCCCGGACTAGTGGATGAGCAGTTCTTC; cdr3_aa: CASSPGLVDEQFF
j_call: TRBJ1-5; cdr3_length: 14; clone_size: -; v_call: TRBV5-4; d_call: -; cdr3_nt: TGTGCCAGCAGCGTGACAGGTGGCAATCAGCCCCAGCATTTT; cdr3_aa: CASSVTGGNQPQHF
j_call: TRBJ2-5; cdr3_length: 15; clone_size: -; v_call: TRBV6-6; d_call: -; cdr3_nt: TGTGCCAGCAGTTACTCGAGAGGTTTGGAAGAGACCCAGTACTTC; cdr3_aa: CASSYSRGLEETQYF
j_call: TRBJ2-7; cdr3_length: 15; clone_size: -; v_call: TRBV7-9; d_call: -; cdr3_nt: TGTGCCAGCAGCTCAGTCCGGGTGGAGGCCTACGAGCAGTACTTC; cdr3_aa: CASSSVRVEAYEQYF
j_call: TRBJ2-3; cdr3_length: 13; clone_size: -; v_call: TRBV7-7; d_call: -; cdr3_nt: TGTGCTAGCAGCTTAGCCCGATCAGATACGCAGTATTTT; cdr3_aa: CASSLARSDTQYF
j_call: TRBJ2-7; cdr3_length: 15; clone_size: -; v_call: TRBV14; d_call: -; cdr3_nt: TGTGCCAGCAGCCATCCAGGGGCTAGTGGCTACGAGCAGTACTTC; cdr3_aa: CASSHPGASGYEQYF
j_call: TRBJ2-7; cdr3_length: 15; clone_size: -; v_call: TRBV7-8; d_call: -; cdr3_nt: TGTGCCAGCAGCTTTCTTCTCCGATCTAACTACGAGCAGTACTTC; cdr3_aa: CASSFLLRSNYEQYF
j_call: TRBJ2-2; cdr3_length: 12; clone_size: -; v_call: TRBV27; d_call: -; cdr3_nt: TGTGCCAGCAGTCGCCTCACCGGGGAGCTGTTTTTT; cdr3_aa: CASSRLTGELFF
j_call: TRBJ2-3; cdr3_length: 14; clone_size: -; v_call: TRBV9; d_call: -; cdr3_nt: TGTGCCAGCAGCGACGGGACTAGCACAGATACGCAGTATTTT; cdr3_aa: CASSDGTSTDTQYF
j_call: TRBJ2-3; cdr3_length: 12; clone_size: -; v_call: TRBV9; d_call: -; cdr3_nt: TGTGCCAGCAGCGCAAACACAGATACGCAGTATTTT; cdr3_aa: CASSANTDTQYF
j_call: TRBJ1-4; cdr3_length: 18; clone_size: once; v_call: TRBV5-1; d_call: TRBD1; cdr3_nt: TGCGCCAGCAGCTGGGGTTTGGCAGGGGGACCATTGTATGAAAAACTGTTTTTT; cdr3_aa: CASSWGLAGGPLYEKLFF
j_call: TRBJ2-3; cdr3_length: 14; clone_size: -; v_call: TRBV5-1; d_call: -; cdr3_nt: TGCGCCAGCAGCTTGCTTGGAAGCACAGATACGCAGTATTTT; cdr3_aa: CASSLLGSTDTQYF
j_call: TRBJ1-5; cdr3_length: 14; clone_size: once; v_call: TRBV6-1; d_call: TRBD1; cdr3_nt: TGTGCCAGCAGTGTTACAGGGGACTACCAGCCCCAGCATTTT; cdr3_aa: CASSVTGDYQPQHF
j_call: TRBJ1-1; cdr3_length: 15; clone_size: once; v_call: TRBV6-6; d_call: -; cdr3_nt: TGTGCCAGCAGTCCCAATGGATTGGGTAACACTGAAGCTTTCTTT; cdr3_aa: CASSPNGLGNTEAFF
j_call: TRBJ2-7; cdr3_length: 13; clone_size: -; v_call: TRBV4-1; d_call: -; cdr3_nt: TGCGCCAGCAGCCACGGACCGTCCTACGAGCAGTACTTC; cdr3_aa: CASSHGPSYEQYF
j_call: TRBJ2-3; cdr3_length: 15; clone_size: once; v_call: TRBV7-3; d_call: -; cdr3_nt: TGTGCCAGCAGCTTAACGGTTTCTAGCACAGATACGCAGTATTTT; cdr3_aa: CASSLTVSSTDTQYF
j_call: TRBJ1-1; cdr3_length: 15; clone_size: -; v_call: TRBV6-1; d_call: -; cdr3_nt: TGTGCCAGCACCCCGGACGGGATGATGAACACTGAAGCTTTCTTT; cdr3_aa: CASTPDGMMNTEAFF
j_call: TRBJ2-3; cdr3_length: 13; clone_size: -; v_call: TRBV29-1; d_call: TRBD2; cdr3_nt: TGCAGCGCCGGACTAGCGAGCACAGATACGCAGTATTTT; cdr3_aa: CSAGLASTDTQYF
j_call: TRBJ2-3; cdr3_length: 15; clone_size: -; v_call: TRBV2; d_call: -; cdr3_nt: TGTGCCAGCAATGAAATACCGTCCGGCACAGATACGCAGTATTTT; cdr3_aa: CASNEIPSGTDTQYF
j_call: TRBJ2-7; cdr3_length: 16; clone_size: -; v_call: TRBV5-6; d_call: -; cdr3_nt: TGTGCCAGCAGCTTGGGGGGTCGGGGACTTCCCTACGAGCAGTACTTC; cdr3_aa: CASSLGGRGLPYEQYF
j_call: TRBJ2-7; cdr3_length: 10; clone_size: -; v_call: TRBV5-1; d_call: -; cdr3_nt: TGCGCCAGCAGCTGGTACGAGCAGTACTTC; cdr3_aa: CASSWYEQYF
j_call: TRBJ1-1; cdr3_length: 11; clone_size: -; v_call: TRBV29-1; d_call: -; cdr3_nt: TGCAGCGTCCCAGCAAACACTGAAGCTTTCTTT; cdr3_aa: CSVPANTEAFF
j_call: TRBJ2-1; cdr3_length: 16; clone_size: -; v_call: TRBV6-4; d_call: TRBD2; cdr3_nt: TGTGCCAGCAGTGGGTCGCCGGCTAGCGGGTCGTCTGAGCAGTTCTTC; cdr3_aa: CASSGSPASGSSEQFF
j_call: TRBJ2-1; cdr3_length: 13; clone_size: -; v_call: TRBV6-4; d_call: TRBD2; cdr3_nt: TGTGCCAGCAGCAGCGGGAGTACCGATGAGCAGTTCTTC; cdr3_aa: CASSSGSTDEQFF
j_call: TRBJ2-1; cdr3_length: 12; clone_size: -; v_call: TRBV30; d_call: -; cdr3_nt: TGTGCCTGGATTGGGGAAAACAATGAGCAGTTCTTC; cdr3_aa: CAWIGENNEQFF
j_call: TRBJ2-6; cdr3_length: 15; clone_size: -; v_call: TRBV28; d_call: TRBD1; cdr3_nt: TGTGCCAGCAGTATACAGGGGTCAGGGGCCAACGTCCTGACTTTC; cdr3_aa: CASSIQGSGANVLTF
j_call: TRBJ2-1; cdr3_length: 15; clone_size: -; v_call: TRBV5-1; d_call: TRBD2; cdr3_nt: TGCGCCAGCAGCTTGGGGACTAGCGAATACAATGAGCAGTTCTTC; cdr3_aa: CASSLGTSEYNEQFF
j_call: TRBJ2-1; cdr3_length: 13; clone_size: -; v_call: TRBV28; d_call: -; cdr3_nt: TGTGCCAGCAACGATGGGGTTAGGAATGAGCAGTTCTTC; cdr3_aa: CASNDGVRNEQFF
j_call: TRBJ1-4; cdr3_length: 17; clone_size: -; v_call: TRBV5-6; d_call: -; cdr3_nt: TGTGCCAGCCCCGCTTTCCAGCAGGCCCCAACTAATGAAAAACTGTTTTTT; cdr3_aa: CASPAFQQAPTNEKLFF
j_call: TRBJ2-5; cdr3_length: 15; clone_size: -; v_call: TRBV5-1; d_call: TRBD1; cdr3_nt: TGCGCCAGCAGCTTGGGGCAGGGGGACCAAGAGACCCAGTACTTC; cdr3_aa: CASSLGQGDQETQYF
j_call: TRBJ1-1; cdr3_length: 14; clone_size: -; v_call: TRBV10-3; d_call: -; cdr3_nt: TGTGCCATCAGTGAGTCGTTGGGGGCCGCTGGAGCTTTCTTT; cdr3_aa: CAISESLGAAGAFF
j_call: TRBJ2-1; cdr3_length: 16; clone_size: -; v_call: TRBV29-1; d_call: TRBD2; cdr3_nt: TGCAGCGTTCCGGCTAGCGGGCGTCGCTCCTACAATGAGCAGTTCTTC; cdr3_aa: CSVPASGRRSYNEQFF
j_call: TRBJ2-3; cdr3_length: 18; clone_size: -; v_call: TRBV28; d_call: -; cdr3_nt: TGTGCCAGCAGTCCGCGTATGGCGGGGGCACACTACACAGATACGCAGTATTTT; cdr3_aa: CASSPRMAGAHYTDTQYF
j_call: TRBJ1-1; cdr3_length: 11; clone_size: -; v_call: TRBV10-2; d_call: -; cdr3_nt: TGCGCCAGCAGTAAGGACACGATTACTTTCTTT; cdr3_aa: CASSKDTITFF
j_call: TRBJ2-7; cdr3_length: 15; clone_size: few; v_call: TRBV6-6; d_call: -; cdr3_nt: TGTGCCAGCAGCGGCAGTGGAGTGAGAGACTACGAGCAGTACTTC; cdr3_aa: CASSGSGVRDYEQYF
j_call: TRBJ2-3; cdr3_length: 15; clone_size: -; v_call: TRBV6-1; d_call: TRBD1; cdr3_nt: TGTGCCAGCAGCCTACACAGGGGAAGCACAGATACGCAGTATTTT; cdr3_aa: CASSLHRGSTDTQYF
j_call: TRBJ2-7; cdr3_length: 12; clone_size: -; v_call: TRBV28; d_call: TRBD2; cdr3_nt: TGTGCCAGCACCGAAGCGGGGTACGATCAGTACTTC; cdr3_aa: CASTEAGYDQYF
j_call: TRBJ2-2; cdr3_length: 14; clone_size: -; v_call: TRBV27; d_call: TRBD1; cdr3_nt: TGTGCCAGCACCAGGACAGGAGCTACCGGGGAGCTGTTTTTT; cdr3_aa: CASTRTGATGELFF
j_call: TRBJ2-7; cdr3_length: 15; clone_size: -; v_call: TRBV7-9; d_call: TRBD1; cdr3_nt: TGTGCCAGCAGCTTCGGGACAGGGCGGTCCTACGAGCAGTACTTC; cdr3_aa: CASSFGTGRSYEQYF
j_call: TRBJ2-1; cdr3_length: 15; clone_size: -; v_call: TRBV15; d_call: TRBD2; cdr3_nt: TGTGCCACCAGCTTTAGCGGGGAGGGCTACAATGAGCAGTTCTTC; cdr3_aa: CATSFSGEGYNEQFF
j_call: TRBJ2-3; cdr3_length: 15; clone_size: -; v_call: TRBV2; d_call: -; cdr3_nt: TGTGCCAGCATTGATCAGGGCTTGGAAGTAGGTACGCAGTATTTT; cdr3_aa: CASIDQGLEVGTQYF
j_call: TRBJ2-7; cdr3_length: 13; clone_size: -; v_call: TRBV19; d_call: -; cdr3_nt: TGTGCCAGTAGACCGGGACCTCACTACGAGCAGTACTTC; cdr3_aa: CASRPGPHYEQYF
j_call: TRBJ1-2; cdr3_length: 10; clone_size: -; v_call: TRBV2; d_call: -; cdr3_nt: TGTGCCAGCATGGACCTTGGCTACACCTTC; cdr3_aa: CASMDLGYTF
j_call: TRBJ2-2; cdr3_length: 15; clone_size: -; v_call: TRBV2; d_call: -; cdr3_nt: TGTGCCAGCAGTGTTGTATTAGGGGTCGCCGGGGAGCTGTTTTTT; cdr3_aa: CASSVVLGVAGELFF
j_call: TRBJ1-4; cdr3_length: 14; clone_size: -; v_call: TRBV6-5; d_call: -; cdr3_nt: TGTGCCAGCAGTGTCGACAAGCCCAATGAAAAACTGTTTTTT; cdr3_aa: CASSVDKPNEKLFF
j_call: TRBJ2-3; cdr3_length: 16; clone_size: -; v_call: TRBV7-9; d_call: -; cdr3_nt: TGTGCCAGCAGCCCTAATCGCCTAGAAGGGACAGATACGCAGTATTTT; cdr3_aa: CASSPNRLEGTDTQYF
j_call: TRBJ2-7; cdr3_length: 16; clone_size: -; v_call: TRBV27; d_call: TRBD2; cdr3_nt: TGTGCCAGCAGTTTACGTCGACTAGCGGGACTCTACGAGCAGTACTTC; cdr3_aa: CASSLRRLAGLYEQYF
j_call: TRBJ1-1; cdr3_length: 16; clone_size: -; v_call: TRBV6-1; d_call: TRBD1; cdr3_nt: TGTGCCAGCAGTGAACACAGGGGGCGCGGAAACACTGAAGCTTTCTTT; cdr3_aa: CASSEHRGRGNTEAFF
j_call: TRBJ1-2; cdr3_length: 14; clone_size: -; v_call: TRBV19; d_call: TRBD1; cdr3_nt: TGTGCCAGTAGTATTCAGGGGGCTGGCTATGGCTACACCTTC; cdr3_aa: CASSIQGAGYGYTF
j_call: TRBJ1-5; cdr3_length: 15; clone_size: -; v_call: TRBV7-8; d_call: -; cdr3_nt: TGTGCCAGCAACCAGGGGTACCCCCCCACTCAGCCCCAGCATTTT; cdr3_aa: CASNQGYPPTQPQHF
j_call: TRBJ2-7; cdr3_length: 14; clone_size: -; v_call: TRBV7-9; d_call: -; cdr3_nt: TGTGCCAGCAGCTTAGGAGGTCCTCTCTACGAGCAGTACTTC; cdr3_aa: CASSLGGPLYEQYF
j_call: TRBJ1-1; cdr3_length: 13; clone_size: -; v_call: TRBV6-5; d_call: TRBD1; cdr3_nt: TGTGCCAGCATCCCGGGACAGGGGAGGAAAGCTTTCTTT; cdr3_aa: CASIPGQGRKAFF
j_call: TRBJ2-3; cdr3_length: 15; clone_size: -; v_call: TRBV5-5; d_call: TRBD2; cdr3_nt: TGTGCCAGCAGCCGCGGGGGGTCCGGCACAGATACGCAGTATTTT; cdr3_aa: CASSRGGSGTDTQYF
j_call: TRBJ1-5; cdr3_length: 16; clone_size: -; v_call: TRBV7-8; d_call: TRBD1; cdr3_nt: TGTGCCAGCAGCTCACAACCAGGGGGCGGCAATCAGCCCCAGCATTTT; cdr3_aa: CASSSQPGGGNQPQHF
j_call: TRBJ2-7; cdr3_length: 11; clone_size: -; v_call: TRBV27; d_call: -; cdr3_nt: TGTGCCAGCAGTTTCGGGACGGAGCAGTACTTC; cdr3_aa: CASSFGTEQYF
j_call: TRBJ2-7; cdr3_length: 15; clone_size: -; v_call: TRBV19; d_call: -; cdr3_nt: TGTGCCAGTAGTATACCCGCCGCAGGGGCCTACGAGCAGTACTTC; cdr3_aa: CASSIPAAGAYEQYF